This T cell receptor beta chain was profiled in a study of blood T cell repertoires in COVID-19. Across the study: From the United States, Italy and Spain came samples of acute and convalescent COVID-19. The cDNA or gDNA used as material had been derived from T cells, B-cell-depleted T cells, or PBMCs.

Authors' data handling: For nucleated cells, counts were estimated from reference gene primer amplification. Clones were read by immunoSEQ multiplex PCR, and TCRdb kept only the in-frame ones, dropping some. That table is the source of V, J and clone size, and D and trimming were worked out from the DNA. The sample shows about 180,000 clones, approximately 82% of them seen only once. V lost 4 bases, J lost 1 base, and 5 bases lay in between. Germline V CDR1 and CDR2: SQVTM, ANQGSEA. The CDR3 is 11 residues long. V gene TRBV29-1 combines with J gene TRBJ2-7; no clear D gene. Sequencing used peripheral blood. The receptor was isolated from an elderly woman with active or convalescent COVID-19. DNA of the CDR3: TGCAGCGTTGCCAAATCCTACGAGCAGTACTTC. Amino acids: CSVAKSYEQYF.